The T cell receptor beta chain described here comes from a study of CD8 T cells in Susac syndrome. Isolation of CD8+ and CD4+ T cells was performed negatively, whereas enrichment of TEMRA cells was done by FACS. cDNA came from around 0.54 to 1 ug RNA primed by random hexamers. Multiplex PCR with immunoSEQ amplified the TCR beta CDR3 across 54 Vbeta and 13 Jbeta. TCRdb fed the immunoSEQ multiplex PCR reads into MiXCR, producing one record per CDR3 protein. The table lists fewer than 300,000 distinct CDR3 sequences, around 84% of them singletons, with approximately 0.12% in the top ten. Germline V CDR1 and CDR2: MDHEN, SYDVKM. Trimming removed 3 bases from V and 2 bases from J, with 11 bases in between. This CDR3 is built from 14 residues.

Material: CD8+ T cells from PBMCs. The chain has TRBV28 and TRBJ2-7; D unclear. The sequence was collected from a human donor with multiple sclerosis. The CDR3 coding sequence is TGTGCCAGCAGTTTTACCCGCGGAACCTACGAGCAGTACTTC. Translation gives CASSFTRGTYEQYF.